Detailed here is one T cell receptor beta chain. Its matching antigen is unknown. This sample is drawn from a study of blood T cells in healthy people across ages. Study in general: When template switching was applied, about one barcoded beta molecule was captured per two T cells. Study outcomes and limitations: More naive CD4+ cells and higher diversity were found in long-lived than in aged donors. PBMCs went unsorted, and a conclusive naive versus antigen-experienced comparison was therefore prevented.

The authors ran a second PCR of 7 to 11 cycles using a sample-barcoded 5' primer and a J-beta primer mix. Each TCR beta cDNA got a 12-nucleotide random molecular identifier. Each CDR3 protein is one row after TCRdb ran MiXCR on the 5' RACE reads. Of approximately 830,000 distinct CDR3 sequences listed, around 68% are singletons. There are 16 residues in the CDR3. The V gene lost 4 bases and the J gene lost 2 bases, with 19 bases spanning the gap. CDR1 is SGHRS and CDR2 is YFSETQ in the germline V gene. The source material was blood. The genes are TRBV5-1 and TRBJ2-7, with D perhaps TRBD2 (5 bases). This TCR was sampled from a man aged 25 to 40 in good health. CDR3 amino acids: CASSTSLTGEPYEQYF. The CDR3 DNA reads TGCGCCAGCAGCACTTCCTTAACCGGGGAACCCTACGAGCAGTACTTC.